One and the same sample provided the 13 T cell receptor beta chains below, sequenced in a study of blood T cell repertoires in COVID-19. The data were produced by immunoSEQ multiplex PCR, yet TCRdb's version contains in-frame clones alone and is incomplete. The sample has about 270,000 clones, around 89% seen once. The specimen was PBMCs or T cells enriched from blood (not recorded which). Source of these receptors: a woman between 18 and 29 years old who had recovered from COVID-19.

The rearrangement uses TRBV3-1 (or the pseudogene TRBV3-2) and TRBJ2-3, with D possibly being TRBD1 (6 bases). This CDR3 is built from 13 residues. CDR1 and CDR2 from the germline V gene are LGHDT and YNNKEL (reference sequence). V lost 2 bases, J lost 4 bases, and 7 bases lay in between. The CDR3 nucleotides are TGTGCCAGCAGCCAACAGGGGCCAGATACGCAGTATTTT. This gives the protein CASSQQGPDTQYF.

The genes are TRBV19 and TRBJ1-2; TRBD1 agrees at 8 bases. Germline assignment: CDR1 LNHDA and CDR2 SQIVND (reference sequence). J was trimmed by 1 base and V by 8 bases; bases with no gene match: 6. There are 14 residues in the CDR3. CDR3 protein: CASARTGLNYGYTF. The CDR3 DNA follows: TGTGCCAGTGCACGGACAGGGCTTAACTATGGCTACACCTTC.

This clone rates as medium-sized. The V and J genes are TRBV6-4 and TRBJ2-2, with a possible D match to TRBD1 (6 bases). Trimming took 3 bases from V and 4 from J, leaving 9 bases between them. Germline CDR1 and CDR2: MRHNA and SNTAGT. The CDR3 runs to 14 residues. CDR3 protein: CASSEQGGTGELFF. The DNA for the CDR3 is TGTGCCAGCAGTGAACAGGGCGGCACCGGGGAGCTGTTTTTT.

The V gene is TRBV7-6, the J gene TRBJ2-3; D possibly corresponds to TRBD1 (6 bases). V lost 2 bases to trimming and J lost 5 bases, with 17 bases between them. The CDR3 is made up of 16 amino acids. Germline V CDR1 and CDR2: SGHVS, FNYEAQ. This chain's CDR3 is CASSLSLGAVVDTQYF. CDR3 in DNA: TGTGCCAGCAGCTTAAGTCTGGGGGCTGTTGTAGATACGCAGTATTTT.

This chain links TRBV2 with TRBJ2-3; 16 bases map to TRBD2. With V trimmed by 6 bases and J by 6 bases, 3 bases remained unmatched. Germline V gene sequence: CDR1 SNHLY, CDR2 FYNNEI. There are 15 residues in the CDR3. The CDR3 region has the DNA TGTGCCAGCAGGGGACTAGCGGGGGGGCCCGATACGCAGTATTTT. This encodes CASRGLAGGPDTQYF.

The chain links TRBV5-1 to TRBJ1-1; tentatively, D is TRBD1 (6 bases). Germline lookup yields CDR1 SGHRS and CDR2 YFSETQ. Trimming took 0 bases from V and 3 from J, leaving 9 bases between them. This CDR3 has 14 residues. CDR3 loop: CASSLGRGHTEAFF. The CDR3 DNA sequence: TGCGCCAGCAGCTTGGGCAGGGGACACACTGAAGCTTTCTTT.

The chain recombines TRBV5-1 with TRBJ1-1; D not resolved. This CDR3 contains 14 residues. V lost 0 bases and J 2 bases, leaving 8 bases between the germline ends. The V gene's germline CDR1 is SGHRS and CDR2 YFSETQ. The CDR3 DNA is TGCGCCAGCAGCTTGGAACCGAGCAACACTGAAGCTTTCTTT. This gives the protein CASSLEPSNTEAFF. Based on the CDR3 plus reference TRBV5-1 and TRBJ1-1, the full variable domain is KAGVTQTPRYLIKTRGQQVTLSCSPISGHRSVSWYQQTPGQGLQFLFEYFSETQRNKGNFPGRFSGRQFSNSRSEMNVSTLELGDSALYLCASSLEPSNTEAFFGQGTRLTVV.

This chain links TRBV13 with TRBJ1-6; D gene uncertain. In germline, CDR1 is PRHDT, CDR2 FYEKMQ (reference sequence). The length of the CDR3 is 13 residues. Trimming left V 3 bases short and J 14 bases short, with 14 bases between. The chain's CDR3 is CASSFQGRITLHF. The CDR3 nucleotides read TGTGCCAGCAGCTTCCAAGGGAGGATCACCCTCCACTTT.

V gene TRBV6-5 combines with J gene TRBJ1-2; D is possibly TRBD1 (5 bases). V was clipped by 2 bases and J by 6 bases, with 19 bases between them. Per the germline V gene, CDR1 is MNHEY and CDR2 is SVGAGI. This CDR3 comprises 16 residues. For the CDR3, the DNA is TGTGCCAGCAGTTACGCCGGACGGGGGAGAGGTAATGGCTACACCTTC. Translated, it gives CASSYAGRGRGNGYTF.

The chain couples TRBV6-5 to TRBJ2-5; the D gene is possibly TRBD2 (5 bases). The germline V and J ends were trimmed by 6 bases and 4 bases, with 18 bases remaining between them. Germline values: CDR1 MNHEY, CDR2 SVGAGI. The CDR3 length is 15 residues. The CDR3: CASRLLGVGGETQYF. The CDR3 DNA reads as TGTGCCAGCAGATTACTTGGGGTAGGAGGAGAGACCCAGTACTTC.

J is TRBJ2-3 and V is TRBV7-3; the match to TRBD2 covers 10 bases. Germline V lookup: CDR1 SGHTA, CDR2 FQGTGA. The CDR3 extends over 17 amino acids. V lost 4 bases to trimming and J lost 4 bases; unmatched junction nucleotides: 11. In DNA, the CDR3 is TGTGCCAGCAGCTCCCACCCTCGAGCGGGGGGGCCAGATACGCAGTATTTT. It specifies CASSSHPRAGGPDTQYF.

This chain uses TRBV7-2 with TRBJ2-7, with D unresolved. Germline V gene lookup returns CDR1 SGHTA and CDR2 FQGNSA. Trimming shortened V by 0 bases and J by 2 bases, and 11 bases separated the two germline ends. The CDR3 loop spans 15 amino acids. Written as DNA, the CDR3 is TGTGCCAGCAGCTTAGCGGAGTACCCTACCTACGAGCAGTACTTC. Translation gives CASSLAEYPTYEQYF.

The rearrangement links TRBV19 to TRBJ2-3; 7 nucleotides agree with TRBD2. Germline CDR1 LNHDA, CDR2 SQIVND (reference sequence). This CDR3 has 16 amino acids. V lost 4 bases and J lost 0; bases outside the gene matches: 7. The CDR3 region has the DNA TGTGCCAGTAGTAGGTGGGGGGGACGTAGCACAGATACGCAGTATTTT. Translation gives CASSRWGGRSTDTQYF.